This T cell receptor beta chain came from a study of beta chain features in type 1 diabetes. V lost 4 bases to trimming and J lost 3 bases, with 6 bases between them. The CDR3 has 11 amino acids. Germline V lookup: CDR1 GTSNPN, CDR2 SVGIG (reference sequence). What was sequenced were expressed TCRB transcripts, since all of the isolated RNA had been reverse transcribed. Here immunoSEQ multiplex PCR was the method, and the copy in TCRdb shows in-frame clones only, minus some. The sample contains around 400,000 clones, over 12% of which appear only once. This clone was found a few times. Material for sequencing was naive CD4+ T cells from blood. The TCR sequence derives from a woman younger than 30 in good health. The V and J genes are TRBV30 and TRBJ1-2; no reliable D call. CDR3 sequence (DNA): TGTGCCTGGACGGAGGACTATGGCTACACCTTC. Encoded protein: CAWTEDYGYTF.